This T cell receptor beta chain was sequenced in a study of tumor and adjacent non-tumor tissue in lung cancer. On the study more broadly: Stage I to III disease affected 10 men and 5 women aged roughly 31 to 76. Some 3.9 million productive TCRbeta reads were obtained per sample on average.

A modified ARM-PCR protocol with three rounds of nested PCR amplified TCRbeta. TCRdb redid the calling of the multiplex PCR reads with MiXCR, one entry per CDR3 protein. This table holds about 90,000 distinct CDR3 sequences, 61% found once. General study results and limits: In normal lung, the top 100 clones were significantly more dominant than in tumor.

The CDR3 runs to 17 residues. The germline V gene has CDR1 MNHEY and CDR2 SVGAGI. To note about this clonotype: Its target is not known. Relative to the germline gene, one junction end is altered; a read error may explain this.

This sample's RNA came from whole unsorted tissue. The receptor was isolated from a man in his 70s with non-small cell lung cancer. Specimen: lung tumor tissue. This chain links TRBV6-5 with TRBJ2-2; TRBD1 is a possible D gene (6 bases). The CDR3 spells CASSQPESRGIAGGLFF. As DNA, the CDR3 is TGTGCCAGCAGTCAGCCCGAAAGCAGGGGCATAGCTGGGGGGCTGTTTTTT.